This T cell receptor beta chain derives from a study of shared clonotypes between healthy human individuals. Study findings and constraints: Only blood underwent sampling, and tissue repertoires likely differ.

Points on this clone: What it binds is not known.

It was at deep level that the assay was run. DNA at 200 ng, 25,000 to 35,000 T cell genomes, went into sorted-subset replicate PCRs. The repertoire was sequenced with immunoSEQ multiplex PCR; TCRdb's copy has only in-frame clones and lacks some. The table has some 1.5 million clones, over 95% seen once. The source of this sequence is a man aged 30-40 years in good health. Material: naive CD4+ T cells sorted from blood. The subset denotes: CD45RA+ positively selected.

The CDR3 loop reads CASSLVGEGAFF. For the CDR3, the DNA is TGTGCCAGCAGCTTGGTTGGTGAGGGAGCTTTCTTT. This chain uses TRBV5-4 with TRBJ1-1, with D unresolved. CDR1 and CDR2 (germline): SGHNT, YYREEE (reference sequence). The germline V and J ends were trimmed by 0 bases and 10 bases, with 10 bases remaining between them. The CDR3 has 12 amino acids.